The text below deals with one T cell receptor beta chain. This sample is drawn from a study of blood T cell repertoires in COVID-19. Using immunoSEQ multiplex PCR, the repertoire was profiled, and TCRdb retains in-frame clones only, with some absent. The table has about 220,000 clones, 84% seen once; the top ten hold roughly 4.6%. The sequencing input was peripheral blood. This receptor was identified in an older woman who had recovered from COVID-19.

This CDR3 is CASSLSPTGVNSYGYTF. As DNA, the CDR3 is TGTGCCAGCAGCTTATCCCCGACAGGGGTCAACTCCTATGGCTACACCTTC. The chain uses TRBV5-5 and TRBJ1-2; 8 nucleotides line up with TRBD1. The germline CDR1 and CDR2 sequences are SGHKS and YYEKEE (reference sequence). The CDR3 is 17 amino acids. Germline trimming cut 2 bases from V and 4 bases from J; bases unmatched to any gene: 13.